Below, 8 T cell receptor beta chains from the same sample are listed, as sequenced in a study of blood T cells in healthy people across ages. Combining a sample-barcoded 5' primer with a J-beta primer mix, a second PCR ran for 7 to 11 cycles. TCRdb re-analysed the 5' RACE reads in MiXCR, keeping a single row per CDR3 protein. The data contain about 750,000 distinct CDR3 sequences, roughly 50% of them singletons. The sample taken for sequencing was blood. The receptors shown here come from an elderly man in good health.

This clonotype appeared once. In DNA, the CDR3 is TGCAGTGTTTCGCCTCTAGCGGGAGTTACCTACGAGCAGTACTTC. This gives the protein CSVSPLAGVTYEQYF. The V gene is TRBV20-1, the J gene TRBJ2-7; TRBD2 matches 10 bases. CDR1 is DFQATT, CDR2 SNEGSKA, per germline (reference sequence). Trimming removed 7 bases from V and 2 bases from J; junction bases left unmatched: 11. CDR3 length: 15 residues.

V gene TRBV11-2 combines with J gene TRBJ1-2, with unresolved D. Germline lookup yields CDR1 SGHAT and CDR2 FQNNGV. V lost 5 bases to trimming and J lost 7 bases, with 11 bases between them. The CDR3 has 12 amino acids. In DNA form, the CDR3 reads TGTGCCAGCAGCCCAAATAAGGGTGGCTACACCTTC. This sequence encodes CASSPNKGGYTF.

This chain connects TRBV7-8 to TRBJ2-5; TRBD2 aligns across 11 bases. The CDR3 is 17 amino acids. The J segment lost 2 bases and the V segment lost 5 bases, leaving 10 bases of the junction unmatched. Per the germline V gene, CDR1 is SGHVS and CDR2 is FQNEAQ. CDR3 nucleotide sequence: TGTGCCAGCAGCCCAATTCGACTAGCGGGGCTACAAGAGACCCAGTACTTC. Translating gives CASSPIRLAGLQETQYF.

The chain recombines TRBV7-9 with TRBJ2-6; D is uncertain. CDR1 is SEHNR, CDR2 FQNEAQ, per germline (reference sequence). V was clipped by 2 bases and J by 12 bases, with 8 bases between them. The CDR3 runs 12 residues. The CDR3 DNA is TGTGCCAGCAGCTTAAAGGCGAGCGTCCTGACTTTC. Translating it yields CASSLKASVLTF.

The chain employs TRBV29-1 and TRBJ1-2; tentatively, D is TRBD1 (6 bases). V was cut by 3 bases and J by 4 bases, with 12 bases left in between. Germline CDR1 and CDR2: SQVTM and ANQGSEA. The CDR3 is 13 residues long. This chain's CDR3 is CSVEAGQTYGYTF. CDR3 sequence (DNA): TGCAGCGTTGAGGCTGGACAGACCTATGGCTACACCTTC.

This chain connects TRBV18 to TRBJ2-1; 9 nucleotides agree with TRBD2. Losses at the gene ends were 3 bases for V and 8 bases for J; bases not matched to a gene: 14. Germline CDR1 reads KGHSH; CDR2 reads LQKENI. The CDR3 is made up of 17 amino acids. The CDR3 is CASSPRQLAGAVDEQFF. In DNA, the CDR3 is TGTGCCAGCTCACCGAGACAACTAGCGGGCGCGGTGGATGAGCAGTTCTTC.

The V call is TRBV10-1, the J call TRBJ2-5, with TRBD2 as a possible D gene (5 bases). This CDR3 region has 13 residues. Trimming took 2 bases from V and 4 from J, leaving 8 bases between them. In germline, CDR1 is WNHNN, CDR2 SYGVQD (reference sequence). The CDR3 DNA reads as TGCGCCAGCAGTGAGGGCGGGCGAGAGACCCAGTACTTC. This sequence encodes CASSEGGRETQYF.

The chain has TRBV6-5 and TRBJ2-1, with 9 positions matching TRBD1. The germline V gene encodes CDR1 MNHEY and CDR2 SVGAGI. This CDR3 region has 16 residues. After removal of 4 bases from V and 8 bases from J, the junction contained 12 bases not matched to a gene. The CDR3 DNA reads as TGTGCCAGCAGTTCGTGGGCAGGACAGGGGCTCCATGAGCAGTTCTTC. Its translation is CASSSWAGQGLHEQFF.